The next 3 T cell receptor beta chains were all read from a single sample in a study of T cell responses to AZD1222 COVID-19 vaccine. Clones were sequenced by immunoSEQ multiplex PCR, and TCRdb holds only the in-frame ones, with some missing. This sample has tens of thousands of clones, with about 86% found just once. The sample in question was peripheral blood, obtained on day 0 of AZD1222 vaccination. The receptors were gathered from an adult in good health.

The V and J genes are TRBV11-3 and TRBJ2-7; D perhaps matches TRBD2 (6 bases). The V gene's germline CDR1 is SGHNT and CDR2 YENEEA. Deletions cut 5 bases from V and 6 bases from J, with 17 bases between. The CDR3 is made up of 14 amino acids. The CDR3 is CASSQPRESVEQYF. The CDR3 DNA sequence: TGTGCCAGCAGCCAACCCCGGGAGTCTGTCGAGCAGTACTTC.

The genes are TRBV10-3 and TRBJ2-2; 12 nucleotides line up with TRBD2. The CDR3 has 14 residues. Trimming took 10 bases from V and 5 from J; bases not matched to a gene: 5. The germline CDR1 and CDR2 sequences are ENHRY and SYGVKD. The CDR3 region is CATTSGGWTGELFF. The CDR3 coding sequence is TGTGCCACGACTAGCGGGGGATGGACCGGGGAGCTGTTTTTT.

This clone turned up a few times. The chain recombines TRBV5-1 with TRBJ2-2, with 11 bases matching TRBD1. The CDR3 covers 17 residues. J was trimmed by 6 bases and V by 1 base; bases with no gene match: 8. Per germline, CDR1 SGHRS and CDR2 YFSETQ. This chain's CDR3 is CASSLRLGTGGSGELFF. The CDR3 coding sequence is TGCGCCAGCAGCTTGAGGCTTGGGACAGGGGGTTCCGGGGAGCTGTTTTTT.